What follows are 24 T cell receptor beta chains derived from one specimen sequenced in a study of CD4 and CD8 cells across lung adenocarcinoma regions. TCRdb fed the PCR reads into MiXCR, producing one record per CDR3 protein. The table lists roughly 2,900 distinct CDR3 sequences, 35% to 60% of them singletons, with about 45% in the top ten. Sequencing was done on a sample of CD8+ T cells from the center of a lung tumor. The receptors here all came from a male donor with lung adenocarcinoma. The CD4 and CD8 labels of this study may be unreliable.

The genes are TRBV27 and TRBJ2-4; TRBD2 matches 8 bases. Germline CDR1 and CDR2: MNHEY and SMNVEV (reference sequence). The CDR3 sequence is 15 residues long. The V and J ends lost 2 bases and 8 bases, in that order; junction bases with no gene match: 8. The DNA of the CDR3 is TGTGCCAGCAGTTTAGGTAGCGGGAACGACGACATTCAGTACTTC. Residues: CASSLGSGNDDIQYF.

This clonotype was picked up a small number of times. The J gene is TRBJ2-1, the V gene TRBV24-1, with 11 bases matching TRBD1. Germline CDR1 is KGHDR and CDR2 is SFDVKD. CDR3 size: 15 residues. V was clipped by 7 bases and J by 7 bases; unmatched bases: 8. CDR3 nucleotide sequence: TGTGCCACCAGCATCACAGGGACAGGGGGGAATGAGCAGTTCTTC. It codes for CATSITGTGGNEQFF.

This clonotype was seen a handful of times. J is TRBJ1-1 and V is TRBV6-1; 11 nucleotides match TRBD1. The CDR3 loop spans 19 amino acids. The V segment lost 7 bases and the J segment 0 bases; nucleotides outside the gene matches: 16. The germline gives CDR1 MNHNS, CDR2 SASEGT. Here the CDR3 DNA reads TGTGCCAGCACCGACAAGATCGGGACAGGGGGGGGATTGAACACTGAAGCTTTCTTT. This encodes CASTDKIGTGGGLNTEAFF.

This clonotype is labeled as medium-sized. The J gene is TRBJ2-1, the V gene TRBV6-5, with no clear D. The J call could be wrong; TRBJ2-7 is a better fit for the DNA end. Germline values: CDR1 MNHEY, CDR2 SVGAGI. The length of the CDR3 is 14 residues. The CDR3 is CASSYSSGPYEQYF. CDR3 sequence (DNA): TGTGCCAGCAGTTACTCTTCGGGTCCGTACGAGCAGTACTTC.

This chain uses TRBV6-1 with TRBJ2-1; D may correspond to TRBD1 or TRBD2 (6 bases each). The CDR3 consists of 16 residues. The germline CDR1 and CDR2 sequences are MNHNS and SASEGT. V shed 0 bases and J shed 8 bases, with 17 bases lying between them. For the CDR3, the DNA is TGTGCCAGCAGTGAAGCGTGGGGGATGGGGGGCTATGAGCAGTTCTTC. It is translated as CASSEAWGMGGYEQFF.

This clonotype has a handful of counts. The gene calls are TRBV6-1 and TRBJ2-7; a possible D gene is TRBD1 (5 bases). Per the germline V gene, CDR1 is MNHNS and CDR2 is SASEGT. The length of the CDR3 is 13 residues. V gave up 6 bases and J gave up 1 base, with 10 bases separating them. The CDR3 sequence: CASRGPPSYEQYF. CDR3 sequence (DNA): TGTGCCAGCAGGGGGCCTCCTTCCTACGAGCAGTACTTC.

The chain has TRBV6-1 and TRBJ1-2; maybe TRBD1 (6 bases). Germline V lookup: CDR1 MNHNS, CDR2 SASEGT. With 5 bases removed from V and 1 base from J, the gap between germline ends came to 20 bases. This CDR3 has 17 residues. CDR3 coding DNA: TGTGCCAGCAGTACCGGATGGGGGCCGCAAAATAACTATGGCTACACCTTC. It translates to CASSTGWGPQNNYGYTF.

By its share, this clonotype is medium-sized. CDR3 coding DNA: TGTGCCAGCAGCTTAGTAGTCCAGGGGGGGGGGGAGACCCAGTACTTC. Translated: CASSLVVQGGGETQYF. The V and J genes are TRBV11-2 and TRBJ2-5; perhaps D is TRBD1 or TRBD2 (7 bases each). Germline V gives CDR1 SGHAT, CDR2 FQNNGV. The V end was cut by 1 base, the J end by 5 bases, with 17 bases between. This CDR3 spans 16 amino acids.

This rearrangement joins TRBV12-3 or TRBV12-4 to TRBJ2-1; TRBD2 might be the D (6 bases). V was pared by 5 bases and J by 0 bases, with 14 bases between. The CDR3 totals 16 residues. Here the CDR3 reads CASSSFSGLSYNEQFF. The CDR3 bases are TGTGCCAGCAGTAGCTTTAGCGGCCTCTCCTACAATGAGCAGTTCTTC.

In its sample, this clonotype ranks as medium-sized (0.01 to 0.1%). The J gene is TRBJ2-1, the V gene TRBV10-3, with 8 bases lining up with TRBD2. CDR3 length: 14 amino acids. Germline V gene sequence: CDR1 ENHRY, CDR2 SYGVKD. J lost 9 bases, V lost 2 bases, and 6 bases had no gene match. The CDR3 loop reads CAISEGTSSGEQFF. CDR3 coding DNA: TGTGCCATCAGTGAGGGGACTAGTTCTGGTGAGCAGTTCTTC.

For this clonotype: This may be a read error, as it is one base from a much larger clone. J is TRBJ2-1 and V is TRBV7-2; the match to TRBD1 covers 7 bases. V was pared by 5 bases and J by 10 bases, with 11 bases of the junction left unmatched. CDR3 size: 14 residues. Germline V gives CDR1 SGHTA, CDR2 FQGNSA. The CDR3 spells CASSPGTASYEQFF. The CDR3 region has the DNA TGTGCCAGCAGCCCCGGGACAGCCTCCTACGAGCAGTTCTTC.

This clonotype is judged medium-sized. This chain uses TRBV11-3 with TRBJ2-1; TRBD2 agrees at 12 bases. This CDR3 has 15 amino acids. Germline V gene lookup returns CDR1 SGHNT and CDR2 YENEEA. After removal of 5 bases from V and 7 bases from J, the junction contained 6 bases not matched to a gene. Here the CDR3 DNA reads TGTGCCAGCAGCCGACTAGCGGGAGTAAGGAATGAGCAGTTCTTC. Translated: CASSRLAGVRNEQFF.

This clonotype is a singleton in its sample. The missing conserved phenylalanine or tryptophan at the end of this CDR3 makes a read error likely. The DNA is omitted, as the CDR3 cannot be located on it reliably, and the CDR3 follows TCRdb's listing. V and J are TRBV20-1 and TRBJ2-3; TRBD2 reflects the table's D call only, with no check against the DNA. The length of the CDR3 is 17 amino acids, counting both ends. The germline V gene encodes CDR1 DFQATT and CDR2 SNEGSKA (reference sequence). The CDR3 sequence: CSARAFRGLDLSVSSSS.

This clonotype has a handful of counts. A much larger clone differs by one base, so this may be a read error. This rearrangement joins TRBV10-2 to TRBJ2-5; 12 bases match TRBD2. V trimming: 6 bases; J trimming: 11 bases; junction bases outside the gene matches: 13. Looked up from germline, CDR1 is WSHSY and CDR2 is SAAADI. The CDR3 is made up of 15 amino acids. The CDR3: CASSLLAGGYNEQYF. In DNA form, the CDR3 reads TGCGCCAGCAGCCTACTAGCGGGGGGCTACAATGAGCAGTACTTC.

The chain has TRBV6-5 and TRBJ2-6; D uncertain. Trimming took off 1 base at V and 0 bases at J, with 13 bases between the two ends. This CDR3 region has 18 residues. The germline CDR1 and CDR2 sequences are MNHEY and SVGAGI. Here the CDR3 reads CASSYLSRRSSGANVLTF. The DNA of the CDR3 is TGTGCCAGCAGTTACTTGTCTAGGCGTAGCTCTGGGGCCAACGTCCTGACTTTC.

This clonotype is termed medium-sized. This chain links TRBV5-1 with TRBJ2-1, with 8 bases identical to TRBD2. V lost 2 bases and J lost 1; bases outside the gene matches: 5. Germline assignment: CDR1 SGHRS and CDR2 YFSETQ. This CDR3 has 16 residues. CDR3 amino acids: CASSFGERGSYNEQFF. CDR3 DNA sequence: TGCGCCAGCAGCTTCGGGGAGCGGGGGTCCTACAATGAGCAGTTCTTC.

By proportion, this clonotype is medium-sized. The J gene is TRBJ2-1, the V gene TRBV10-1; possible D gene TRBD2, 5 bases. Between the trimmed V and J ends, which lost 3 bases and 5 bases, there was a span of 14 bases. The CDR3 contains 15 residues. Germline loops: CDR1 WNHNN, CDR2 SYGVQD (reference sequence). The CDR3 is CASSDGVGPNNEQFF. DNA for the CDR3: TGCGCCAGCAGTGACGGGGTGGGCCCAAACAATGAGCAGTTCTTC.

The chain recombines TRBV10-1 with TRBJ2-2; 11 bases fit TRBD1. Germline V lookup: CDR1 WNHNN, CDR2 SYGVQD (reference sequence). This CDR3 spans 16 amino acids. The V and J ends lost 2 bases and 5 bases, in that order; junction bases with no gene match: 4. As DNA, the CDR3 is TGCGCCAGCAGTGAGCAGGGGACAGGGGGTACCGGGGAGCTGTTTTTT. The encoded protein is CASSEQGTGGTGELFF.

For this clonotype: At one end the junction does not follow the germline gene, possibly because of a read error. V and J are TRBV6-8 and TRBJ2-3, with 8 bases matching TRBD2. The germline V gene has CDR1 MNHGY and CDR2 SAAAGT. The CDR3 spans 17 residues. DNA of the CDR3: TGTGCCAGCAGTTACCCACTAGCGGAACGGGGCGAAGACACGCAGTATTTC. As protein: CASSYPLAERGEDTQYF.

This clonotype is labeled medium-sized. The chain is built from TRBV27 and TRBJ2-1; no clear D. There are 12 residues in the CDR3. The germline V gene has CDR1 MNHEY and CDR2 SMNVEV (reference sequence). The germline V and J ends were trimmed by 5 bases and 7 bases, with 9 bases remaining between them. The CDR3 coding sequence is TGTGCCAGCAGTCACTCCAGAAATGAGCAGTTCTTC. Its translation is CASSHSRNEQFF.

The rearrangement links TRBV6-1 to TRBJ2-3; a weak D match, TRBD1 (5 bases). The CDR3 length is 15 residues. Germline CDR1 and CDR2: MNHNS and SASEGT. The CDR3 nucleotides are TGTGGCCGCGTCACGGTGGGGCGAGCGAAAGACACGCAGTATTTT. It translates to CGRVTVGRAKDTQYF.

This clonotype is classed as large. The genes are TRBV27 and TRBJ2-5; D possibly corresponds to TRBD1 (5 bases). Germline CDR1 MNHEY, CDR2 SMNVEV (reference sequence). This CDR3 has 15 residues. Trimming left V 3 bases short and J 5 bases short, with 16 bases between. The CDR3 spells CASSFRAGLVETQYF. DNA for the CDR3: TGTGCCAGCAGTTTTCGGGCAGGGCTGGTTGAGACCCAGTACTTC.

The V and J genes are TRBV6-1 and TRBJ2-3, with D tentatively TRBD2 (7 bases). With the DNA end fitting TRBJ2-7 better, the J assignment may be wrong. This CDR3 region has 15 residues. Germline values: CDR1 MNHNS, CDR2 SASEGT. For the CDR3, the DNA is TGTGCCGGGGGGGACGGGGGCCTCCTCCCAGAGACGCAGTACTTC. Translation gives CAGGDGGLLPETQYF.

V usage is TRBV7-6 and J usage is TRBJ2-1, with D tentatively TRBD1 (6 bases). The last part of the DNA fits TRBJ2-7 better; the J call may be wrong. The CDR3 is 14 amino acids. Germline V gene lookup returns CDR1 SGHVS and CDR2 FNYEAQ. CDR3 in DNA: TGTGCCAGCAGCCGAAGGGCAGGGGAGTACGAGCAGTACTTC. Translating it yields CASSRRAGEYEQYF.